The 32 T cell receptor beta chains below were found in one sample sequenced in a study of cytomegalovirus exposure and HLA in healthy donors. This PCR relied on a set of 60 Vbeta primers and 13 Jbeta primers. Generated by immunoSEQ multiplex PCR, the TCRdb table keeps only in-frame clones and is missing some. The table lists under 200,000 clones, 75% to 85% of them singletons. The sample consisted of PBMCs. These receptors came from a woman under 30 in good health and CMV-seropositive.

On this clone: The junction does not match germline at one end; this may be a read error. CDR3 residues: CASSISRISGANGLTF. The CDR3 region has the DNA TGTGCCAGTAGTATCTCAAGGATCTCTGGGGCCAACGGCCTGACTTTC. This chain connects TRBV19 to TRBJ2-6, with D possibly TRBD1 on 5 matching bases. The CDR3 consists of 16 residues. Germline V lookup: CDR1 LNHDA, CDR2 SQIVND (reference sequence).

The rearrangement joins TRBV27 to TRBJ2-7, with D uncertain. Germline V gene data show CDR1 as MNHEY and CDR2 as SMNVEV (reference sequence). The ends were cut back, 5 bases at V and 4 bases at J, with 12 bases in the middle. The CDR3 totals 13 residues. CDR3 loop: CASSPGLAYEQYF. The DNA for the CDR3 is TGTGCCAGCAGTCCCGGGTTAGCATACGAGCAGTACTTC.

The chain uses TRBV6-5 and TRBJ2-3; 15 bases are shared with TRBD2. The germline V gene has CDR1 MNHEY and CDR2 SVGAGI. This CDR3 comprises 16 residues. Trimming at V came to 4 bases and at J to 4 bases, leaving 3 bases not matched to a gene. This CDR3 reads CASSSGTSGGSDTQYF. CDR3 DNA sequence: TGTGCCAGCAGTTCAGGGACTAGCGGGGGGTCAGATACGCAGTATTTT.

This clone was counted a few times. Here the CDR3 DNA reads TGTGCCAGCAGCAAAGAGCCGACAGGGGGGAGCAACGAGCAGTACGTC. This codes for CASSKEPTGGSNEQYV. The J gene is TRBJ2-7, the V gene TRBV21-1; the D call in the table, TRBD1, was not verified against the DNA. TRBV21-1 is a documented pseudogene. This CDR3 comprises 16 residues.

This clone was counted once. The genes are TRBV9 and TRBJ2-2; possible D gene TRBD1, 6 bases. The CDR3 length is 14 residues. In germline, CDR1 is SGDLS, CDR2 YYNGEE. Deletions cut 8 bases from V and 0 bases from J, with 11 bases between. The CDR3 nucleotides are TGTGCCAGTCAGGGGCGGTCGAACACCGGGGAGCTGTTTTTT. This gives the protein CASQGRSNTGELFF.

This clone came up once. This chain connects TRBV5-1 to TRBJ1-1; no clear D gene. The CDR3 runs 15 residues. The V end was cut by 1 base, the J end by 2 bases, with 12 bases between. Germline loops: CDR1 SGHRS, CDR2 YFSETQ. CDR3: CASSLNNLINTEAFF. The CDR3 region has the DNA TGCGCCAGCAGCTTGAATAACCTAATTAACACTGAAGCTTTCTTT.

The chain has TRBV27 and TRBJ2-7; D not certain. The V end was cut by 7 bases, the J end by 1 base, with 17 bases between. This CDR3 is built from 15 residues. CDR1 and CDR2 from the germline V gene are MNHEY and SMNVEV (reference sequence). The CDR3 loop is CASNIHPGPSYEQYF. CDR3 bases: TGTGCCAGCAACATACACCCAGGCCCGTCCTACGAGCAGTACTTC.

There are a few counts of this clone. V usage is TRBV7-6 and J usage is TRBJ2-1, with TRBD1 identical over 7 bases. J lost 3 bases, V lost 2 bases, and 7 bases had no gene match. Germline loops: CDR1 SGHVS, CDR2 FNYEAQ. CDR3 length equals 16 residues. This CDR3 reads CASSLSNDRDYNEQFF. CDR3 in DNA: TGTGCCAGCAGCTTATCCAATGACAGGGACTACAATGAGCAGTTCTTC.

The rearrangement links TRBV19 to TRBJ2-7; 11 nucleotides line up with TRBD2. V shed 3 bases, J shed 4 bases, and the junction held 5 bases outside the gene matches. CDR1 and CDR2 from the germline V gene are LNHDA and SQIVND (reference sequence). This CDR3 has 15 residues. The chain's CDR3 is CASSILAGGLYEQYF. The CDR3 coding sequence is TGTGCCAGTAGTATCCTAGCGGGGGGCCTTTACGAGCAGTACTTC.

The chain employs TRBV27 and TRBJ1-2; 9 bases map to TRBD1. This CDR3 region has 15 residues. Germline CDR1 and CDR2: MNHEY and SMNVEV (reference sequence). The V segment lost 5 bases and the J segment 8 bases; nucleotides outside the gene matches: 12. The chain's CDR3 is CASSDWTGDSGGYTF. DNA for the CDR3: TGTGCCAGCAGTGATTGGACAGGGGATTCCGGGGGCTACACCTTC.

This clone was detected only a few times. This sequence joins TRBV6-5 and TRBJ2-5; D is undetermined. The length of the CDR3 is 14 residues. Per the germline V gene, CDR1 is MNHEY and CDR2 is SVGAGI. V shed 0 bases and J shed 2 bases, with 7 bases lying between them. CDR3 in DNA: TGTGCCAGCAGTTACTCTAACAGACAAGAGACCCAGTACTTC. Protein product: CASSYSNRQETQYF.

This clone was counted a few times. The chain is built from TRBV7-2 and TRBJ1-4, with D possibly being TRBD1 (6 bases). Looked up from germline, CDR1 is SGHTA and CDR2 is FQGNSA. Trimming shortened V by 5 bases and J by 10 bases, and 20 bases separated the two germline ends. CDR3 length equals 15 residues. CDR3 residues: CASSERPRGGGKLFF. CDR3 in DNA: TGTGCCAGCAGCGAACGGCCAAGGGGAGGGGGAAAACTGTTTTTT.

The rearrangement links TRBV19 to TRBJ1-5, with unresolved D. The germline V gene has CDR1 LNHDA and CDR2 SQIVND (reference sequence). The CDR3 spans 13 residues. Trimming left V 1 base short and J 5 bases short, with 6 bases between. Here the CDR3 reads CASSIVTDQPQHF. The CDR3 DNA sequence: TGTGCCAGTAGTATAGTTACGGATCAGCCCCAGCATTTT. The variable domain in full, completed from reference TRBV19 and TRBJ1-5, reads DGGITQSPKYLFRKEGQNVTLSCEQNLNHDAMYWYRQDPGQGLRLIYYSQIVNDFQKGDIAEGYSVSREKKESFPLTVTSAQKNPTAFYLCASSIVTDQPQHFGDGTRLSIL.

The chain combines TRBV29-1 with TRBJ2-5, with TRBD1 identical over 7 bases. The CDR3 has 15 amino acids. Germline V CDR1 and CDR2: SQVTM, ANQGSEA. The V and J ends lost 3 bases and 6 bases, in that order; junction bases with no gene match: 13. For the CDR3, the DNA is TGCAGCGTTGAGGGTGACAGGGATTTTCCAAAGACCCAGTACTTC. Protein sequence: CSVEGDRDFPKTQYF.

The chain links TRBV11-2 to TRBJ2-5; the D gene is possibly TRBD1 (6 bases). V lost 2 bases and J lost 4, with 8 bases in between. The CDR3 has 13 residues. Per germline, CDR1 SGHAT and CDR2 FQNNGV. The CDR3 loop reads CASSLIRGETQYF. Written as DNA, the CDR3 is TGTGCCAGCAGCTTAATCAGGGGAGAGACCCAGTACTTC.

The J gene is TRBJ2-5, the V gene TRBV6-6; TRBD2 aligns across 10 bases. CDR3 length: 16 residues. Per the germline V gene, CDR1 is MNHNY and CDR2 is SVGAGI (reference sequence). The ends lost 2 bases at V and 1 base at J; junction bases unmatched: 4. CDR3 region: CASSYGIAGGQETQYF. The CDR3 bases are TGTGCCAGCAGTTACGGTATAGCGGGGGGCCAAGAGACCCAGTACTTC.

V usage is TRBV7-8 and J usage is TRBJ2-2, with 10 bases fitting TRBD2. CDR1 and CDR2 (germline): SGHVS, FQNEAQ. V trimming: 3 bases; J trimming: 1 base; junction bases outside the gene matches: 2. CDR3 length: 16 residues. This CDR3 reads CASSFSGGKNTGELFF. DNA for the CDR3: TGTGCCAGCAGCTTTAGCGGGGGGAAGAACACCGGGGAGCTGTTTTTT.

The sample holds a few counts of this clone. The V call is TRBV6-5, the J call TRBJ1-1, with TRBD1 matching 7 bases. Germline loops: CDR1 MNHEY, CDR2 SVGAGI. The CDR3 length is 14 residues. After removal of 7 bases from V and 2 bases from J, the junction contained 7 bases not matched to a gene. The CDR3 sequence: CASTPDRANTEAFF. In DNA form, the CDR3 reads TGTGCCAGCACCCCCGACAGGGCTAACACTGAAGCTTTCTTT.

The chain has TRBV10-2 and TRBJ2-5, with no clear D. Germline V lookup: CDR1 WSHSY, CDR2 SAAADI. This CDR3 region has 12 residues. Trimming removed 8 bases from V and 0 bases from J, with 7 bases in between. CDR3 nucleotides: TGCGCCAGCTCCGACTACCAAGAGACCCAGTACTTC. It translates to CASSDYQETQYF.

Only a few counts were recorded for this clone. The V call is TRBV7-6, the J call TRBJ2-5; 12 bases match TRBD2. J gave up 1 base and V 1 base, and 4 bases lay outside the gene matches. The CDR3 is 17 residues long. The germline V gene has CDR1 SGHVS and CDR2 FNYEAQ. CDR3 sequence: CASSLGRLAGAQETQYF. The DNA of the CDR3 is TGTGCCAGCAGCTTAGGAAGACTAGCGGGGGCCCAAGAGACCCAGTACTTC.

This clone has just a few counts. The rearrangement uses TRBV6-6 and TRBJ1-2; 9 bases match TRBD1. The V gene end was trimmed by 6 bases and the J gene end by 4 bases; junction bases not matched to a gene: 12. In germline, CDR1 is MNHNY, CDR2 SVGAGI (reference sequence). The CDR3 covers 16 residues. Written as DNA, the CDR3 is TGTGCCAGCAGCCCGGGACAGGGACTATTAACCTATGGCTACACCTTC. Its protein product is CASSPGQGLLTYGYTF.

This sequence joins TRBV5-6 and TRBJ1-6, with D perhaps matching TRBD1 (5 bases). Germline V gene lookup returns CDR1 SGHDT and CDR2 YYEEEE. V lost 1 base and J 9 bases, leaving 11 bases between the germline ends. This CDR3 is built from 14 residues. The CDR3 nucleotides are TGTGCCAGCAGCTTGTTAGGGGCGCGTTCACCCCTCCACTTT. Translation: CASSLLGARSPLHF.

This clone was seen a handful of times. This sequence joins TRBV9 and TRBJ1-1; D remains ambiguous. Trimming took 0 bases from V and 7 from J, leaving 16 bases between them. CDR3 length: 15 residues. Germline V gives CDR1 SGDLS, CDR2 YYNGEE. The CDR3 coding sequence is TGTGCCAGCAGCGTAGGGGGTGGAGGAGGAGATGAAGCTTTCTTT. It specifies CASSVGGGGGDEAFF.

This clone turned up a few times. CDR3 amino acids: CASSYGEKLFF. In DNA, the CDR3 is TGTGCCAGCAGTTACGGGGAAAAACTGTTTTTT. J is TRBJ1-4 and V is TRBV6-1; D unclear. The V end lost 5 bases, the J end lost 8 bases, and 6 bases lay between the germline ends. Germline V lookup: CDR1 MNHNS, CDR2 SASEGT. CDR3 length: 11 residues.

The chain recombines TRBV7-2 with TRBJ2-2; no clear D. Germline V gives CDR1 SGHTA, CDR2 FQGNSA. This CDR3 region has 13 residues. V was clipped by 2 bases and J by 4 bases, with 5 bases between them. CDR3 coding DNA: TGTGCCAGCAGCTTAAGTAGCACCGGGGAGCTGTTTTTT. Its translation: CASSLSSTGELFF.

The rearrangement links TRBV7-6 to TRBJ2-7; 7 bases fit TRBD1. The germline V gene has CDR1 SGHVS and CDR2 FNYEAQ. CDR3 length equals 15 residues. V shed 2 bases and J 2 bases; nucleotides not matched to a gene: 6. CDR3 sequence: CASSLNVRGPYEQYV. CDR3 nucleotide sequence: TGTGCCAGCAGCTTAAACGTAAGGGGGCCCTACGAGCAGTACGTC.

The J gene is TRBJ2-1, the V gene TRBV30; 8 bases match TRBD2. V was clipped by 3 bases and J by 6 bases; unmatched bases: 7. Germline V lookup: CDR1 GTSNPN, CDR2 SVGIG (reference sequence). The CDR3 totals 14 residues. Here the CDR3 reads CAWSAGGRVNEQFF. DNA of the CDR3: TGTGCCTGGAGCGCGGGGGGCCGGGTCAATGAGCAGTTCTTC.

A few counts support this clone. The gene calls are TRBV6-4 and TRBJ2-1, with 11 nucleotides matching TRBD1. The CDR3 spans 15 residues. The ends lost 3 bases at V and 9 bases at J; junction bases unmatched: 7. The germline V gene has CDR1 MRHNA and CDR2 SNTAGT. The CDR3: CASSETGTGGVEQFF. CDR3 nucleotide sequence: TGTGCCAGCAGTGAAACCGGGACAGGGGGGGTTGAGCAGTTCTTC.

The chain has TRBV27 and TRBJ1-5; D remains ambiguous. V was shortened by 2 bases and J by 3 bases, with 8 bases between the two germline ends. Germline assignment: CDR1 MNHEY and CDR2 SMNVEV (reference sequence). The CDR3 totals 14 residues. The CDR3 DNA sequence: TGTGCCAGCAGTTTACCAGGTACCAATCAGCCCCAGCATTTT. Translating it yields CASSLPGTNQPQHF.

The J gene is TRBJ2-7, the V gene TRBV4-1; TRBD1 matches 9 bases. Germline V gene sequence: CDR1 MGHRA, CDR2 YSYEKL. J was trimmed by 7 bases and V by 10 bases; bases with no gene match: 14. This CDR3 is built from 14 residues. Here the CDR3 DNA reads TGCGCCACCCGGGGGTCGGGACAGGGTTATGAGCAGTACTTC. Its translation is CATRGSGQGYEQYF.

Concerning this clone itself: The same CDR3 is also encoded by other DNA sequences in this sample. V is TRBV5-1 and J is TRBJ2-3; 7 bases match TRBD1. The CDR3 is made up of 14 amino acids. After removal of 4 bases from V and 1 base from J, the junction contained 3 bases not matched to a gene. Germline loops: CDR1 SGHRS, CDR2 YFSETQ. The CDR3: CASSIDRGTDTQYF. The CDR3 nucleotides read TGCGCCAGCAGCATTGACAGGGGCACAGATACGCAGTATTTT. The full variable domain, with the rest looked up from reference TRBV5-1 and TRBJ2-3, is KAGVTQTPRYLIKTRGQQVTLSCSPISGHRSVSWYQQTPGQGLQFLFEYFSETQRNKGNFPGRFSGRQFSNSRSEMNVSTLELGDSALYLCASSIDRGTDTQYFGPGTRLTVL.

This rearrangement joins TRBV9 to TRBJ1-5; D remains unclear. Trimming took off 6 bases at V and 0 bases at J, with 13 bases between the two ends. Germline V lookup: CDR1 SGDLS, CDR2 YYNGEE. The CDR3 has 15 amino acids. The CDR3 protein is CASNARGYSNQPQHF. CDR3 coding DNA: TGTGCCAGCAACGCTCGGGGATATAGCAATCAGCCCCAGCATTTT.